This entry lists 14 T cell receptor beta chains sequenced from one sample in a study of control samples from healthy donors and cancer patients (dated by TCRdb to about 2020). The library came from the immunoSEQ multiplex PCR assay. TCRdb stores this immuneACCESS table with in-frame sequences only. Part of the clones is absent; in the studies checked, under half of the shortfall reflects unresolved V genes, and no reason is known for the rest. The sample table contains 150,000 or so clones; only one count was recorded for around nine tenths of them. The top ten hold around 13% of the sample. Sequencing was performed on blood. These receptors were obtained from a man aged 30 to 45 in good health.

This clone was detected only once. The chain joins TRBV6-5 to TRBJ2-3; 7 bases are a match to TRBD1. The germline V gene has CDR1 MNHEY and CDR2 SVGAGI. This CDR3 contains 14 residues. V gave up 4 bases and J gave up 2 bases; unmatched junction bases: 3. In DNA, the CDR3 is TGTGCCAGCAGTTCGGGACAGCCCACAGATACGCAGTATTTT. Its protein product is CASSSGQPTDTQYF.

V gene TRBV5-1 combines with J gene TRBJ2-5; D is unresolved. Germline V CDR1 and CDR2: SGHRS, YFSETQ. V was pared by 0 bases and J by 4 bases, with 10 bases between. The CDR3 totals 14 residues. The CDR3 region has the DNA TGCGCCAGCAGCTTGGTGTCAGAGCGAGAGACCCAGTACTTC. This encodes CASSLVSERETQYF.

The gene calls are TRBV28 and TRBJ1-3; D uncertain. Trimming cost V 5 bases and J 7 bases, with 12 bases left between them. Germline V gene data show CDR1 as MDHEN and CDR2 as SYDVKM. CDR3 size: 13 residues. This chain's CDR3 is CASSPPQTNTIYF. The CDR3 DNA is TGTGCCAGCAGTCCCCCCCAGACGAACACCATATATTTT.

CDR3 loop: CSARSYEQYF. CDR3 in DNA: TGCAGTGCTAGATCCTACGAGCAGTACTTC. This sequence joins TRBV20-1 and TRBJ2-7, with D unresolved. The CDR3 contains 10 residues. Germline V gives CDR1 DFQATT, CDR2 SNEGSKA (reference sequence). Trimming removed 2 bases at V and 1 base at J, with 0 bases between.

V and J are TRBV7-2 and TRBJ2-7; D remains unclear. Germline values: CDR1 SGHTA, CDR2 FQGNSA. Trimming removed 3 bases from V and 1 base from J, with 7 bases in between. There are 13 residues in the CDR3. In DNA, the CDR3 is TGTGCCAGCAGCTTCGTTGAATCCTACGAGCAGTACTTC. It encodes CASSFVESYEQYF.

The chain couples TRBV10-2 to TRBJ2-3; 13 nucleotides agree with TRBD2. V trimming: 5 bases; J trimming: 5 bases; junction bases outside the gene matches: 4. The CDR3 totals 15 residues. From germline, CDR1 is WSHSY and CDR2 SAAADI. CDR3 sequence reads: CASSRTSGGRDTQYF. The CDR3, as DNA: TGCGCCAGCAGTCGGACTAGCGGGGGCCGAGATACGCAGTATTTT.

About this clone: Other DNA sequences of this sample code for an identical CDR3. The CDR3 region has the DNA TGTGCCACCAGCCCTAATCCGGGCACTGAAGCTTTCTTT. The encoded protein is CATSPNPGTEAFF. J is TRBJ1-1 and V is TRBV15; D gene uncertain. The CDR3 is made up of 13 amino acids. Trimming pared 5 bases from V and 4 bases from J, leaving 11 bases between. Per germline, CDR1 LNHNV and CDR2 YYDKDF (reference sequence).

V and J are TRBV5-4 and TRBJ1-3; a possible D gene is TRBD1 (6 bases). In germline, CDR1 is SGHNT, CDR2 YYREEE (reference sequence). This CDR3 contains 14 residues. V lost 3 bases to trimming and J lost 8 bases, with 15 bases between them. Here the CDR3 reads CASSSAGAGDTIYF. DNA of the CDR3: TGTGCCAGCAGCTCGGCGGGGGCAGGGGACACCATATATTTT.

V usage is TRBV7-2 and J usage is TRBJ1-2; D not resolved. CDR1 and CDR2 from the germline V gene are SGHTA and FQGNSA. V lost 2 bases, J lost 4 bases, and 14 bases lay in between. The CDR3 is made up of 15 amino acids. CDR3 amino acids: CASSLQQWGGYGYTF. CDR3 DNA sequence: TGTGCCAGCAGCTTACAACAGTGGGGTGGCTATGGCTACACCTTC.

The V call is TRBV7-9, the J call TRBJ2-7; 7 positions agree with TRBD1. Germline V gene sequence: CDR1 SEHNR, CDR2 FQNEAQ (reference sequence). V gave up 5 bases and J gave up 4 bases; unmatched junction bases: 11. The CDR3 has 15 residues. CDR3 sequence: CASSRTPGTVYEQYF. The CDR3 nucleotides are TGTGCCAGCAGCCGAACTCCTGGGACAGTTTACGAGCAGTACTTC.

This clone turned up a few times. The chain carries TRBV18 and TRBJ1-1; D unresolved. Germline V lookup: CDR1 KGHSH, CDR2 LQKENI. The CDR3 sequence is 13 residues long. The ends were cut back, 6 bases at V and 1 base at J, with 9 bases in the middle. The CDR3 here is CASSNKENTEAFF. The CDR3 DNA reads as TGTGCCAGCTCGAACAAGGAGAACACTGAAGCTTTCTTT.

V usage is TRBV7-8 and J usage is TRBJ2-7, with D unclear. Germline assignment: CDR1 SGHVS and CDR2 FQNEAQ. Trimming stripped 4 bases from V and 2 bases from J, with 9 bases between. There are 13 residues in the CDR3. The CDR3 DNA is TGTGCCAGCAGCTCTCTCATAACCTACGAGCAGTACTTC. Translation: CASSSLITYEQYF. Supplemented by reference TRBV7-8 and TRBJ2-7, the full variable domain reads GAGVSQSPRYKVAKRGQDVALRCDPISGHVSLFWYQQALGQGPEFLTYFQNEAQLDKSGLPSDRFFAERPEGSVSTLKIQRTQQEDSAVYLCASSSLITYEQYFGPGTRLTVT.

The rearrangement joins TRBV19 to TRBJ2-2, with TRBD1 matching over 8 bases. The CDR3 has 15 amino acids. In germline, CDR1 is LNHDA, CDR2 SQIVND (reference sequence). V lost 5 bases, J lost 7 bases, and 9 bases stayed unmatched. CDR3 nucleotide sequence: TGTGCCAGTAGTCGACAGGGGAGTGGAGTCGGGGAGCTGTTTTTT. Translated, it gives CASSRQGSGVGELFF.

This chain links TRBV29-1 with TRBJ1-1, with 8 bases lining up with TRBD1. Germline V gene sequence: CDR1 SQVTM, CDR2 ANQGSEA. The junction had 5 bases not matched to a gene; V was cut back by 6 bases and J by 2 bases. CDR3 size: 13 residues. In nucleotides, the CDR3 is TGCAGCGTGCGGACAGGGCCAAACACTGAAGCTTTCTTT. Translated: CSVRTGPNTEAFF.